The 20 T cell receptor beta chains listed next were all sequenced from one sample in a study of cytomegalovirus exposure and HLA in healthy donors. A multiplex PCR was run with 60 Vbeta primers and 13 Jbeta primers. Sequenced by immunoSEQ multiplex PCR; TCRdb stores in-frame clones only, minus some. The sample has 150,000 to 200,000 clones, about 85% seen once; the top ten hold 6.3%. Sequences were obtained from PBMCs. These receptors were obtained from a male donor in good health and CMV-seropositive.

With respect to this clone: An end of the junction differs from the germline gene, which may be a read error. V usage is TRBV19 and J usage is TRBJ2-5, with 9 bases identical to TRBD1. This CDR3 region has 13 residues. CDR1 and CDR2 from the germline V gene are LNHDA and SQIVND (reference sequence). DNA for the CDR3: TGTGCCAGTAGTATTACAGGGGGCGCGAGGTTCCACTTC. Translation gives CASSITGGARFHF.

This chain joins TRBV7-2 and TRBJ2-3; 10 bases agree with TRBD2. The J segment lost 2 bases and the V segment lost 5 bases, leaving 7 bases of the junction unmatched. The germline CDR1 and CDR2 sequences are SGHTA and FQGNSA. CDR3 length: 16 residues. CDR3 nucleotides: TGTGCCAGCAGCCCCGTCACTAGCGGGACCACAGATACGCAGTATTTT. Its protein product is CASSPVTSGTTDTQYF.

This sequence joins TRBV27 and TRBJ1-2, with D possibly matching TRBD1 (6 bases). The CDR3 extends over 13 amino acids. The V gene lost 3 bases and the J gene lost 3 bases, with 8 bases spanning the gap. Germline CDR1 and CDR2: MNHEY and SMNVEV (reference sequence). The CDR3 DNA is TGTGCCAGCAGTTTTAACAGGGACTATGGCTACACCTTC. Amino acids: CASSFNRDYGYTF.

The chain combines TRBV29-1 with TRBJ1-1, with 12 positions matching TRBD1. CDR1 is SQVTM, CDR2 ANQGSEA, per germline. There are 13 residues in the CDR3. The V and J ends lost 7 bases and 5 bases, in that order; junction bases with no gene match: 5. The CDR3 DNA reads TGCAGCGGGGACAGGGGGCGCGGAACTGAAGCTTTCTTT. Protein sequence: CSGDRGRGTEAFF.

The chain links TRBV5-4 to TRBJ1-2, with no clear D. Deletions cut 7 bases from V and 3 bases from J, with 19 bases between. The CDR3 has 15 amino acids. Looked up from germline, CDR1 is SGHNT and CDR2 is YYREEE (reference sequence). The CDR3 spells CASSPRHGYYYGYTF. The CDR3 coding sequence is TGTGCCAGCTCCCCGAGGCACGGATATTACTATGGCTACACCTTC.

This clone appeared a single time. The rearrangement uses TRBV27 and TRBJ2-1; 12 bases are shared with TRBD2. This CDR3 is built from 15 residues. The junction had 5 bases not matched to a gene; V was cut back by 5 bases and J by 6 bases. Germline CDR1 and CDR2: MNHEY and SMNVEV (reference sequence). CDR3 nucleotides: TGTGCCAGCAGTCCCGGGACTAGCGGGTTCAATGAGCAGTTCTTC. It yields the protein CASSPGTSGFNEQFF.

The chain employs TRBV28 and TRBJ1-4; D unclear. This CDR3 has 16 amino acids. V was cut by 4 bases and J by 0 bases, with 12 bases left in between. CDR1 and CDR2 from the germline V gene are MDHEN and SYDVKM. The CDR3 is CASSSGGRATNEKLFF. The CDR3 DNA sequence: TGTGCCAGCAGTTCGGGAGGGCGAGCAACTAATGAAAAACTGTTTTTT.

This CDR3 reads CATRTSGTNYNEQFF. In DNA, the CDR3 is TGTGCCACCAGGACTAGCGGGACCAACTACAATGAGCAGTTCTTC. The rearrangement joins TRBV10-3 to TRBJ2-1, with TRBD2 matching 12 bases. Germline-derived CDR1 and CDR2 are ENHRY and SYGVKD. V lost 10 bases and J lost 3; bases outside the gene matches: 7. The CDR3 contains 15 residues.

The chain couples TRBV28 to TRBJ2-1; 8 nucleotides line up with TRBD2. J was trimmed by 0 bases and V by 8 bases; bases with no gene match: 3. Germline loops: CDR1 MDHEN, CDR2 SYDVKM. The CDR3 contains 14 residues. The CDR3 DNA reads TGTGCCAGCGTCGGGACTAGCTCCTACAATGAGCAGTTCTTC. It yields the protein CASVGTSSYNEQFF.

The gene calls are TRBV6-5 and TRBJ1-1; D is undetermined. This CDR3 contains 14 residues. From germline, CDR1 is MNHEY and CDR2 SVGAGI. Trimming shortened V by 8 bases and J by 0 bases, and 13 bases separated the two germline ends. In DNA, the CDR3 is TGTGCCAGCGGGCGGGATTTCATGAACACTGAAGCTTTCTTT. Amino acids: CASGRDFMNTEAFF.

V gene TRBV15 combines with J gene TRBJ2-1, with TRBD2 matching over 12 bases. The germline gives CDR1 LNHNV, CDR2 YYDKDF (reference sequence). The CDR3 is 15 amino acids. V was clipped by 7 bases and J by 8 bases; unmatched bases: 9. The DNA for the CDR3 is TGTGCCACCACCCCTAGCGGGAGGGCCCTGGATGAGCAGTTCTTC. Translated: CATTPSGRALDEQFF. Together with reference TRBV15 and TRBJ2-1, the CDR3 gives the full variable domain: DAMVIQNPRYQVTQFGKPVTLSCSQTLNHNVMYWYQQKSSQAPKLLFHYYDKDFNNEADTPDNFQSRRPNTSFCFLDIRSPGLGDTAMYLCATTPSGRALDEQFFGPGTRLTVL.

The CDR3 is CASSYTVPNSYEQYF. For the CDR3, the DNA is TGTGCCAGCAGTTACACAGTCCCTAACTCCTACGAGCAGTACTTC. V and J are TRBV6-5 and TRBJ2-7; D is unresolved. The CDR3 extends over 15 amino acids. In germline, CDR1 is MNHEY, CDR2 SVGAGI. V was pared by 2 bases and J by 0 bases, with 11 bases between.

This clone appeared once. V usage is TRBV23-1 and J usage is TRBJ2-7; TRBD2 matches at 7 bases. TRBV23-1 is an ORF; its function is uncertain. The CDR3 runs 17 residues. The V segment lost 3 bases and the J segment 5 bases; nucleotides outside the gene matches: 16. The CDR3 is CASSHSPPAGIPHEQYF. CDR3 DNA sequence: TGCGCCAGCAGTCATTCCCCCCCAGCGGGAATTCCGCACGAGCAGTACTTC.

A remark on this clone: The junction does not match germline at one end; this may be a read error. The rearrangement uses TRBV7-9 and TRBJ1-1; D not resolved. Germline V CDR1 and CDR2: SEHNR, FQNEAQ (reference sequence). The CDR3 contains 12 residues. The CDR3 region is CSSSLLGEGAFF. The CDR3 bases are TGTTCCAGCAGCTTGTTGGGAGAGGGAGCTTTCTTT.

The CDR3 sequence is CASSLRTGEMDEQFF. CDR3 sequence (DNA): TGCGCCAGCAGCTTGCGGACAGGGGAGATGGATGAGCAGTTCTTC. This chain uses TRBV5-1 with TRBJ2-1, with 9 bases fitting TRBD1. The germline gives CDR1 SGHRS, CDR2 YFSETQ. V lost 1 base and J lost 8; bases outside the gene matches: 7. This CDR3 is built from 15 residues.

This sequence joins TRBV30 and TRBJ1-2; 7 nucleotides agree with TRBD1. Germline CDR1 and CDR2: GTSNPN and SVGIG (reference sequence). CDR3 size: 13 residues. The V segment lost 5 bases and the J segment 4 bases; nucleotides outside the gene matches: 7. This chain's CDR3 is CAWLTGILYGYTF. The CDR3 nucleotides read TGTGCCTGGCTGACAGGGATTCTCTATGGCTACACCTTC.

This chain uses TRBV19 with TRBJ2-2, with 11 bases identical to TRBD2. J gave up 7 bases and V 6 bases, and 7 bases lay outside the gene matches. The CDR3 spans 15 residues. Germline values: CDR1 LNHDA, CDR2 SQIVND (reference sequence). For the CDR3, the DNA is TGTGCCAGTAGCTTTAGCGGGAGGGCCTTCGGGGAGCTGTTTTTT. Translated, it gives CASSFSGRAFGELFF.

This clone appeared a few times. The chain couples TRBV11-2 to TRBJ2-5; D ambiguous. The DNA matches TRBJ2-7 better at its end, which makes the J call doubtful. Germline CDR1 SGHAT, CDR2 FQNNGV. This CDR3 spans 13 amino acids. In DNA form, the CDR3 reads TGTGCCAGCAGGCCCCAACTGGGCTACGAGCAGTACTTC. Its translation: CASRPQLGYEQYF.

This clone was counted between two and nine times. The rearrangement uses TRBV6-1 and TRBJ1-2; 9 bases are a match to TRBD1. CDR3 length: 18 amino acids. Trimming cost V 2 bases and J 5 bases; bases outside gene matches: 15. Germline values: CDR1 MNHNS, CDR2 SASEGT. CDR3 DNA sequence: TGTGCCAGCAGTGAAACTAGAACCGGGACAGGGACCTCTTATGGCTACACCTTC. It yields the protein CASSETRTGTGTSYGYTF.

As to this clone: The same CDR3 also results from other DNA sequences found in this sample. The chain employs TRBV4-1 and TRBJ2-5; D may be TRBD2 (7 bases). V was pared by 1 base and J by 5 bases, with 17 bases between. The CDR3 is 16 amino acids. CDR1 is MGHRA, CDR2 YSYEKL, per germline. In DNA form, the CDR3 reads TGCGCCAGCAGCCAAGGCGGGAGTGGAAGGGGGGAGACCCAGTACTTC. Amino acid sequence: CASSQGGSGRGETQYF.